The 20 T cell receptor beta chains listed next were all sequenced from one sample in a study of human T cells and chemical hapten exposure. Noted time point: pre-sensitization, week 0. Treatment specified: therapeutic diphenylcyclopropenone sensitization with weekly scalp DPC. TCRdb fed the RACE reads into MiXCR, producing one record per CDR3 protein. This table holds around 60,000 distinct CDR3 sequences, roughly 6.7% found once. Sample: whole blood, taken in connection with sensitization to the hapten diphenylcyclopropenone (DPC). All receptors derive from a woman in her 30s with alopecia areata. Some clones in this sample may be carry-over from other donors' samples.

There are many counts of this clonotype. The chain carries TRBV12-3 or TRBV12-4 and TRBJ2-3; 8 positions match TRBD1. V trimming: 3 bases; J trimming: 7 bases; junction bases outside the gene matches: 12. The CDR3 runs to 16 residues. CDR3 in DNA: TGTGCCAGCAGTTTTGCCCTCGCAGGGGGCGCGAATACGCAGTATTTT. Residues: CASSFALAGGANTQYF.

This clonotype has just a few counts. V and J are TRBV5-1 and TRBJ1-3, with a possible D match to TRBD1 (6 bases). The germline V gene has CDR1 SGHRS and CDR2 YFSETQ. The CDR3 runs 15 residues. V lost 4 bases and J lost 0, with 11 bases in between. The DNA for the CDR3 is TGCGCCAGCAGCCAGCAGGGGAGCTCTGGAAACACCATATATTTT. This gives the protein CASSQQGSSGNTIYF.

This clonotype was seen only once. The gene calls are TRBV6-1 and TRBJ2-3; weak D call: TRBD1 (5 bases). The V and J ends lost 0 bases and 0 bases respectively, with 13 bases between them. The CDR3 is made up of 17 amino acids. CDR1 is MNHNS, CDR2 SASEGT, per germline. The CDR3 protein is CASSEAGRVVSTDTQYF. In DNA, the CDR3 is TGTGCCAGCAGTGAAGCGGGCAGGGTGGTCAGCACAGATACGCAGTATTTT.

This clonotype has at least ten counts. V is TRBV5-1 and J is TRBJ2-2, with 7 nucleotides matching TRBD2. Germline V gives CDR1 SGHRS, CDR2 YFSETQ. The CDR3 extends over 15 amino acids. V trimming: 2 bases; J trimming: 1 base; junction bases outside the gene matches: 2. CDR3 in DNA: TGCGCCAGCAGCTTTGGACTAGGGAACACCGGGGAGCTGTTTTTT. It translates to CASSFGLGNTGELFF.

This clonotype came up many times. V gene TRBV20-1 combines with J gene TRBJ2-3; D gene uncertain. Trimming shortened V by 1 base and J by 3 bases, and 11 bases separated the two germline ends. The CDR3 loop spans 14 amino acids. The germline V gene has CDR1 DFQATT and CDR2 SNEGSKA (reference sequence). The CDR3 nucleotides read TGCAGTGCTAGAGTAGGGATTCGAACAGATACGCAGTATTTT. This translates into CSARVGIRTDTQYF.

This clonotype was counted at least ten times. This sequence joins TRBV20-1 and TRBJ1-1; possible D gene TRBD1, 5 bases. This CDR3 has 12 amino acids. Trimming took 4 bases from V and 3 from J, leaving 9 bases between them. Germline CDR1 is DFQATT and CDR2 is SNEGSKA (reference sequence). CDR3 in amino acids: CSATDSYTEAFF. The CDR3 DNA reads as TGCAGTGCTACCGACAGCTACACTGAAGCTTTCTTT.

This clonotype was counted many times. The chain combines TRBV20-1 with TRBJ2-3; 11 bases agree with TRBD2. The CDR3 length is 18 residues. J gave up 0 bases and V 4 bases, and 12 bases lay outside the gene matches. Germline V CDR1 and CDR2: DFQATT, SNEGSKA (reference sequence). The CDR3 DNA reads TGCAGTGCTACCGGACCCCCTAGCGGGGGGTTCAGCACAGATACGCAGTATTTT. This encodes CSATGPPSGGFSTDTQYF.

In its sample, this clonotype was seen many times. The chain couples TRBV2 to TRBJ1-2; D not certain. Trimming stripped 7 bases from V and 0 bases from J, with 9 bases between. The CDR3 sequence is 13 residues long. Germline V gives CDR1 SNHLY, CDR2 FYNNEI. Written as DNA, the CDR3 is TGTGCCAGCATGCCGGGAGCTAACTATGGCTACACCTTC. Translation gives CASMPGANYGYTF.

Concerning this clonotype itself: This sequence may be a read error, since a much larger clone differs from it by one base. The chain combines TRBV5-6 with TRBJ2-7; D is ambiguous. The CDR3 length is 11 residues. Germline V gene data show CDR1 as SGHDT and CDR2 as YYEEEE. Deletions cut 3 bases from V and 6 bases from J, with 7 bases between. CDR3: CASSSNCEQYF. The DNA for the CDR3 is TGTGCCAGCAGCTCCAACTGCGAGCAGTACTTC. Drawing the rest from reference TRBV5-6 and TRBJ2-7, the complete variable domain is DAGVTQSPTHLIKTRGQQVTLRCSPKSGHDTVSWYQQALGQGPQFIFQYYEEEERQRGNFPDRFSGHQFPNYSSELNVNALLLGDSALYLCASSSNCEQYFGPGTRLTVT.

This clonotype was observed at least ten times. The genes are TRBV5-1 and TRBJ2-7, with 7 bases identical to TRBD1. V was pared by 0 bases and J by 12 bases, with 12 bases of the junction left unmatched. The CDR3 totals 14 residues. Germline loops: CDR1 SGHRS, CDR2 YFSETQ. The CDR3 DNA is TGCGCCAGCAGCTTGGGGGCCGGGACAGAAGAACGGTACTTC. As protein: CASSLGAGTEERYF.

In regard to this clonotype: Given a much more abundant clone one base away, this may be a read error. The V call is TRBV7-9, the J call TRBJ1-5; possibly TRBD1 for D (5 bases). Germline V gene lookup returns CDR1 SEHNR and CDR2 FQNEAQ (reference sequence). The CDR3 totals 12 residues. The V gene lost 1 base and the J gene lost 8 bases, with 6 bases spanning the gap. In DNA, the CDR3 is TGTGCCAGCAGCTTAGGAGGGGAGCCCCAGCATTTT. Amino acids: CASSLGGEPQHF.

This clonotype was seen ten or more times. The V gene is TRBV29-1, the J gene TRBJ1-5, with 7 bases that match TRBD1. This CDR3 is 15 amino acids long. Germline V CDR1 and CDR2: SQVTM, ANQGSEA. V was pared by 6 bases and J by 5 bases, with 13 bases of the junction left unmatched. The CDR3 DNA is TGCAGCGTGCTCCTCATGGGGACAGTGGATCAGCCCCAGCATTTT. This sequence encodes CSVLLMGTVDQPQHF.

About this clonotype: Possible read error: a much larger clone is one base away. V gene TRBV5-1 combines with J gene TRBJ2-1, with D maybe TRBD1 (6 bases). V lost 2 bases and J lost 5, with 17 bases in between. This CDR3 region has 16 residues. CDR1 and CDR2 from the germline V gene are SGHRS and YFSETQ. In DNA, the CDR3 is TGCGCCAGCAGCTTCTCCGGGACACCTCCCCACAATGAGCAGTTCTTC. Translating it yields CASSFSGTPPHNEQFF.

At least ten counts were recorded for this clonotype. The V call is TRBV6-2 or TRBV6-3, the J call TRBJ2-3; 10 bases align to TRBD2. The CDR3 loop spans 19 amino acids. Germline assignment: CDR1 MNHEY and CDR2 SVGEGT. The V and J ends lost 0 bases and 2 bases, in that order; junction bases with no gene match: 11. In DNA form, the CDR3 reads TGTGCCAGCAGTTACTCCCTTACCACGGGACTAGCGATCACAGATACGCAGTATTTT. This gives the protein CASSYSLTTGLAITDTQYF.

This clonotype was recorded many times. The rearrangement joins TRBV6-1 to TRBJ2-4; TRBD1 might be the D (5 bases). Germline CDR1 MNHNS, CDR2 SASEGT. V was pared by 1 base and J by 11 bases, with 21 bases between. CDR3 length: 16 amino acids. CDR3 amino acids: CASSEGTARAHGVQYF. The CDR3 DNA sequence: TGTGCCAGCAGTGAAGGAACCGCCAGGGCCCATGGGGTTCAGTACTTC.

This clonotype was recorded at least ten times. V and J are TRBV5-6 and TRBJ1-2; weak D call: TRBD1 (5 bases). Germline V gene lookup returns CDR1 SGHDT and CDR2 YYEEEE. This CDR3 spans 14 amino acids. The germline V and J ends were trimmed by 1 base and 3 bases, with 10 bases remaining between them. CDR3 loop: CASSLRGLDYGYTF. CDR3 bases: TGTGCCAGCAGCTTGAGGGGTCTTGACTATGGCTACACCTTC.

This clonotype has at least ten counts. The chain uses TRBV7-3 and TRBJ2-2, with D maybe TRBD1 (6 bases). Germline V gene lookup returns CDR1 SGHTA and CDR2 FQGTGA. The V end lost 1 base, the J end lost 3 bases, and 9 bases lay between the germline ends. This CDR3 has 15 amino acids. The CDR3 loop reads CASSLSSGDTGELFF. The CDR3, as DNA: TGTGCCAGCAGCTTAAGTTCAGGGGACACCGGGGAGCTGTTTTTT.

This clonotype was recorded many times. The chain carries TRBV6-6 and TRBJ1-3; TRBD1 matches 7 bases. V was pared by 0 bases and J by 0 bases, with 5 bases of the junction left unmatched. CDR1 and CDR2 from the germline V gene are MNHNY and SVGAGI (reference sequence). The CDR3 spans 17 residues. CDR3 in DNA: TGTGCCAGCAGTTACTCCCCCGGACAGGTCTCTGGAAACACCATATATTTT. It codes for CASSYSPGQVSGNTIYF.

This clonotype was seen ten or more times. The chain links TRBV7-7 to TRBJ2-1, with TRBD2 identical over 7 bases. The germline V gene encodes CDR1 SSHAT and CDR2 FNYEAQ (reference sequence). CDR3 size: 14 residues. Trimming took 4 bases from V and 4 from J; bases not matched to a gene: 4. CDR3 in DNA: TGTGCCAGCAGCTGGGGGAGGGATTACAATGAGCAGTTCTTC. The encoded protein is CASSWGRDYNEQFF.

In its sample, this clonotype was seen a few times. CDR3 amino acids: CASSERMNTEAFF. The CDR3 region has the DNA TGTGCCAGCAGTGAACGTATGAACACTGAAGCTTTCTTT. This sequence joins TRBV2 and TRBJ1-1; no clear D. This CDR3 is built from 13 residues. V was cut by 2 bases and J by 0 bases, with 4 bases left in between. Germline V gene lookup returns CDR1 SNHLY and CDR2 FYNNEI. Based on the CDR3 plus reference TRBV2 and TRBJ1-1, the full variable domain is EPEVTQTPSHQVTQMGQEVILRCVPISNHLYFYWYRQILGQKVEFLVSFYNNEISEKSEIFDDQFSVERPDGSNFTLKIRSTKLEDSAMYFCASSERMNTEAFFGQGTRLTVV.